This passage covers 7 T cell receptor beta chains from one sample sequenced in a study of cytomegalovirus exposure and HLA in healthy donors. With 60 Vbeta and 13 Jbeta primers, the PCR was carried out. TCRdb's copy holds only in-frame clones and misses some; the assay was immunoSEQ multiplex PCR. Of around 150,000 clones listed, 80% to 85% are singletons. The sample consisted of PBMCs. These receptors were obtained from a male donor in good health and CMV-seronegative.

The chain is built from TRBV5-1 and TRBJ1-1; tentative D call: TRBD1 (5 bases). CDR3 length: 12 amino acids. V was clipped by 4 bases and J by 4 bases, with 8 bases between them. Germline lookup yields CDR1 SGHRS and CDR2 YFSETQ. The CDR3 nucleotides read TGCGCCAGCAGCGGAGACAGCACTGAAGCTTTCTTT. The encoded protein is CASSGDSTEAFF.

The chain is built from TRBV5-6 and TRBJ2-1; TRBD2 is a possible D gene (6 bases). CDR1 is SGHDT, CDR2 YYEEEE, per germline. The CDR3 has 15 amino acids. V dropped 6 bases and J dropped 0 bases, with 13 bases sitting between them. The CDR3 region is CASTSGPYSYNEQFF. The CDR3 nucleotides read TGTGCCAGCACCAGCGGGCCCTACTCCTACAATGAGCAGTTCTTC.

V usage is TRBV11-2 and J usage is TRBJ1-2; TRBD1 might be the D (6 bases). The CDR3 totals 15 residues. The germline V and J ends were trimmed by 4 bases and 0 bases, with 12 bases remaining between them. Germline CDR1 SGHAT, CDR2 FQNNGV. The DNA for the CDR3 is TGTGCCAGCAGCTACGGACAGAGTTCTAACTATGGCTACACCTTC. This gives the protein CASSYGQSSNYGYTF.

The V gene is TRBV28, the J gene TRBJ2-7, with a tentative D call TRBD1 (5 bases). Trimming took 1 base from V and 6 from J, leaving 16 bases between them. Germline V gene sequence: CDR1 MDHEN, CDR2 SYDVKM. The CDR3 is 15 amino acids. The CDR3 nucleotides are TGTGCCAGCAGTTTATCGGCAGGGCACTTCACCGAGCAGTACTTC. This codes for CASSLSAGHFTEQYF.

The chain uses TRBV7-2 and TRBJ2-3; 12 nucleotides align to TRBD2. CDR3 length: 15 amino acids. The V gene's germline CDR1 is SGHTA and CDR2 FQGNSA. The V segment lost 5 bases and the J segment 8 bases; nucleotides outside the gene matches: 8. The CDR3 DNA follows: TGTGCCAGCAGCCCAAGACTAGCGGGAGTTCGTACGCAGTATTTT. Its translation is CASSPRLAGVRTQYF.

The V call is TRBV15, the J call TRBJ2-7, with a tentative D call TRBD1 (5 bases). The CDR3 spans 13 residues. The V gene's germline CDR1 is LNHNV and CDR2 YYDKDF (reference sequence). Between the trimmed V and J ends, which lost 0 bases and 9 bases, there was a span of 12 bases. The CDR3 coding sequence is TGTGCCACCAGCAGAGATCGGGCAGGGCGGCAGTACTTC. Translating it yields CATSRDRAGRQYF. Together with reference TRBV15 and TRBJ2-7, the CDR3 gives the full variable domain: DAMVIQNPRYQVTQFGKPVTLSCSQTLNHNVMYWYQQKSSQAPKLLFHYYDKDFNNEADTPDNFQSRRPNTSFCFLDIRSPGLGDTAMYLCATSRDRAGRQYFGPGTRLTVT.

This chain uses TRBV5-6 with TRBJ1-4; D possibly corresponds to TRBD1 (6 bases). The germline CDR1 and CDR2 sequences are SGHDT and YYEEEE. This CDR3 contains 18 residues. The V gene lost 4 bases and the J gene lost 4 bases, with 23 bases spanning the gap. The CDR3 region is CASSLRTDTLLLNEKLFF. The CDR3 nucleotides read TGTGCCAGCAGCCTTCGGACAGACACCCTTCTACTTAATGAAAAACTGTTTTTT.